This T cell receptor beta chain was sequenced for a study of resident and recirculating memory T cells in vitiligo. About the study: Each patient gave two lesional and two nonlesional epidermal shave biopsies, plus PBMCs.

Study findings and constraints: Clonality differed among vitiligo lesions, with no unique dominant clone. Sequences differed between biopsy sites and patients, suggesting private specificity.

The CDR3 loop spans 14 amino acids. CDR1 and CDR2 (germline): GTSNPN, SVGIG (reference sequence). Trimming cost V 0 bases and J 1 base, with 9 bases left between them. Data came from immunoSEQ multiplex PCR; TCRdb stores just in-frame clones and leaves some out. The data contain around 40,000 clones, 92% of them seen just once; the ten biggest clones take up about 4.5%. For this clone: What it binds is not known.

J is TRBJ1-1 and V is TRBV30; D call uncertain. This receptor was obtained from a male donor with vitiligo. Sequencing was performed on blood. As DNA, the CDR3 is TGTGCCTGGAGTGTCTTGGCAGAGAACACTGAAGCTTTCTTT. Residues: CAWSVLAENTEAFF.